This T cell receptor (beta chain) was documented in a study of technical replicates of blood from a handful of donors. The CDR3 length is 15 residues. Between the trimmed V and J ends, which lost 8 bases and 6 bases, there was a span of 20 bases. The V gene's germline CDR1 is MDHEN and CDR2 SYDVKM. The data were produced by immunoSEQ multiplex PCR, yet TCRdb's version contains in-frame clones alone and is incomplete. The sample contains about 72,000 clones, nearly 97% of which appear only once. The chain links TRBV28 to TRBJ2-1; TRBD1 might be the D (6 bases). The TCR sequence derives from a human donor in good health. Material for sequencing was T cells isolated from PBMCs. The CDR3 spells CASAGTKDRINEQFF. Written as DNA, the CDR3 is TGTGCCAGCGCCGGGACCAAGGACAGAATCAATGAGCAGTTCTTC.